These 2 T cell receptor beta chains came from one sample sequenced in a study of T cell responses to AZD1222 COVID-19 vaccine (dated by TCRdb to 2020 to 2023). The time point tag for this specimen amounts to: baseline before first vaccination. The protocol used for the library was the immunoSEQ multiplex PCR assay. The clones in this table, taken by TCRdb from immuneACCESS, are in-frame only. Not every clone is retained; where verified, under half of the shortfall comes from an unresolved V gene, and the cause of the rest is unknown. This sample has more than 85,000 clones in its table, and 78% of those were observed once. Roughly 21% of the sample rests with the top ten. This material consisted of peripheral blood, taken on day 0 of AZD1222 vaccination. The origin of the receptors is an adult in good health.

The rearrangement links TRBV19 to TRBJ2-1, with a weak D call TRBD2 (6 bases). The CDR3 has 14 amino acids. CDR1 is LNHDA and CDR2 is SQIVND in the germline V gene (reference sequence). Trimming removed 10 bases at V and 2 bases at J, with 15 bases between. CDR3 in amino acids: CATSGTPTYNEQFF. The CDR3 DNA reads TGTGCCACCTCCGGGACTCCTACCTACAATGAGCAGTTCTTC. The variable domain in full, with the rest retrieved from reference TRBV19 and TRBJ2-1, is DGGITQSPKYLFRKEGQNVTLSCEQNLNHDAMYWYRQDPGQGLRLIYYSQIVNDFQKGDIAEGYSVSREKKESFPLTVTSAQKNPTAFYLCATSGTPTYNEQFFGPGTRLTVL.

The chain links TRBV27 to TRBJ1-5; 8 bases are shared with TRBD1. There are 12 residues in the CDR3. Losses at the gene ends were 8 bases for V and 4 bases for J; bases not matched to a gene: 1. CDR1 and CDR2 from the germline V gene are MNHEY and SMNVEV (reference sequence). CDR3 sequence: CASWTGNQPQHF. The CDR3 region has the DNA TGTGCCAGCTGGACAGGGAATCAGCCCCAGCATTTT.